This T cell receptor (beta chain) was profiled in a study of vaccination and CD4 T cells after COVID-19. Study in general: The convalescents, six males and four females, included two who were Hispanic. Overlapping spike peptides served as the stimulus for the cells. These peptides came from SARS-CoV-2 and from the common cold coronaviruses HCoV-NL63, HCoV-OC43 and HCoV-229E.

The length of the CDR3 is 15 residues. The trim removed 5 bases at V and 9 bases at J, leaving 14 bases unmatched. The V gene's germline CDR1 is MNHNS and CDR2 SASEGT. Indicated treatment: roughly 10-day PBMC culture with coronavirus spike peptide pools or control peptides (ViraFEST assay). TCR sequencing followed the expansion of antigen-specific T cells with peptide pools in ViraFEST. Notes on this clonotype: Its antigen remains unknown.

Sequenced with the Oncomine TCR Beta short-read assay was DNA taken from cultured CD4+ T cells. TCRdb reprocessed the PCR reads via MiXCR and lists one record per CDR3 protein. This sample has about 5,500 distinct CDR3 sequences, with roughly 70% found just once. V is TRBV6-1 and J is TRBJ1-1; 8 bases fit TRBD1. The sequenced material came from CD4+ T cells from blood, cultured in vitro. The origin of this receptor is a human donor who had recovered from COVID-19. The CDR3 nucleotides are TGTGCCAGCAGTCCGCCCCCGGGACAGGTCGGAAAAGCTTTCTTT. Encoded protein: CASSPPPGQVGKAFF.